The rows below give T cell receptor beta chains drawn from one sample of a study of neurological immune-mediated disorders. TCRdb re-analysed the 5' RACE reads in MiXCR, keeping a single row per CDR3 protein. The repertoire includes tens of thousands of distinct CDR3 sequences, about 13% of them detected once, and approximately 14% sits in the top ten. Sequencing was carried out using PBMCs. The source is a woman in her fifties or sixties with HTLV-1-associated myelopathy (HAM/TSP). Both conserved end residues are part of each CDR3. The D gene is left open where the match is weak. Clone size, where shown, is once, few, many, or a class for clones that have expanded.

cdr3_length,j_call,v_call,clone_size,d_call,cdr3_nt,cdr3_aa
12,TRBJ2-7,TRBV18,.,.,TGTGCCAGCTCAAAATTGGGGGACGAGCAGTACTTC,CASSKLGDEQYF
13,TRBJ2-7,TRBV6-2/TRBV6-3,.,.,TGTGCCAGCAGTTACTATCGCGACCACGAGCAGTACTTC,CASSYYRDHEQYF
17,TRBJ2-2,TRBV2,many,TRBD1,TGTGCCAGCAGAGACAATATACAGGGGGCGGACACCGGGGAGCTGTTTTTT,CASRDNIQGADTGELFF
15,TRBJ1-3,TRBV7-2,many,.,TGTGCCAGCAGCGTCGCCAGTGCCTCTGGAAACACCATATATTTT,CASSVASASGNTIYF
15,TRBJ1-6,TRBV20-1,many,.,TGCAGTGCTAGCTTGATGGGGGGGGTAAGTTCACCCCTCCACTTT,CSASLMGGVSSPLHF
13,TRBJ1-3,TRBV6-6,many,.,TGTGCCAGCAGTATCACCTCTGGAAACACCATATATTTT,CASSITSGNTIYF
12,TRBJ2-5,TRBV24-1,.,.,TGTGCCACCAGTGACTCCCAAGAGACCCAGTACTTC,CATSDSQETQYF
15,TRBJ1-1,TRBV15,medium-sized,.,TGTGCCACCAGCAGAGACAGTCGATTTGCTGGGGAAGCTTTCTTT,CATSRDSRFAGEAFF
14,TRBJ2-7,TRBV20-1,many,.,TGCAGTGCTAGAGCCACAATATCGACCTACGAGCAGTACTTC,CSARATISTYEQYF
13,TRBJ1-1,TRBV7-2,many,.,TGTGCCAGCAGCCCGGTGAGGAACACTGAAGCTTTCTTT,CASSPVRNTEAFF
16,TRBJ2-7,TRBV7-2,many,TRBD2,TGTGCCAGCAGCCCCAGACTAGCGGGGCCCTCCTACGAGCAGTACTTC,CASSPRLAGPSYEQYF
14,TRBJ2-4,TRBV20-1,medium-sized,.,TGCAGTGCTAGAGATTCGATAGCCAAAAACATTCAGTACTTC,CSARDSIAKNIQYF
15,TRBJ2-1,TRBV5-1,many,TRBD2,TGCGCCAGCAGCATTATTGGACTAGGTGTCCATGAGCAGTTCTTC,CASSIIGLGVHEQFF
11,TRBJ1-1,TRBV25-1,many,.,TGTGCCAGCAGCGACAGGCGGAGCGCTTTCTTT,CASSDRRSAFF
14,TRBJ2-7,TRBV12-3/TRBV12-4,many,.,TGTGCCAGCAGTTTCCGACAAGGGGGATACGAGCAGTACTTC,CASSFRQGGYEQYF
16,TRBJ2-1,TRBV18,.,TRBD2,TGTGCCAGCTCACTTTCAATACTAGCGGCCTACAATGAGCAGTTCTTC,CASSLSILAAYNEQFF
16,TRBJ2-2,TRBV12-3/TRBV12-4,many,.,TGTGCCAGCAGTAAAGATGAGGGGATGCCAACCGGGGAGCTGTTTTTT,CASSKDEGMPTGELFF
12,TRBJ1-1,TRBV10-3,few,.,TGTGCCATCGCCAGGGACGGGGAGGAAGCTTTCTTT,CAIARDGEEAFF
13,TRBJ1-1,TRBV20-1,many,TRBD1,TGCAGTGCTCCCCGGACAGGGAACACTGAAGCTTTCTTT,CSAPRTGNTEAFF
13,TRBJ2-7,TRBV10-3,medium-sized,.,TGTGCCACTTCGGACACGGCCGAATACGAGCAGTACTTC,CATSDTAEYEQYF
17,TRBJ2-1,TRBV9,many,.,TGTGCCAGCAGCCTCCACACCCCCCCTAATCCCTACAATGAGCAGTTCTTC,CASSLHTPPNPYNEQFF
17,TRBJ2-1,TRBV20-1,.,.,TGCAGTGTGAAGGACAGGGGAAAGCGGGAGCCCTACAATGAGCAGTTCTTC,CSVKDRGKREPYNEQFF
16,TRBJ2-1,TRBV5-6,many,TRBD1,TGTGCCAGCAGCCGACCGACAGGGTCATCCTACAATGAGCAGTTCTTC,CASSRPTGSSYNEQFF
14,TRBJ1-5,TRBV7-2,many,.,TGTGCCAGCAGCCCTAGTGCAGGAAATCAGCCCCAGCATTTT,CASSPSAGNQPQHF
14,TRBJ2-3,TRBV7-6,many,.,TGTGCCAGCAGCTTAGAGAGTGGCACAGATACGCAGTATTTT,CASSLESGTDTQYF
16,TRBJ2-1,TRBV20-1,many,.,TGCAGTGCTAGAGCGAACATGGCGGGGCCGTACTATGAGCAGTTCTTC,CSARANMAGPYYEQFF
14,TRBJ1-1,TRBV5-1,.,TRBD1,TGCGCCAGCAGCGCCGGACAGGGGGATACTGAAGCTTTCTTT,CASSAGQGDTEAFF
16,TRBJ2-6,TRBV20-1,many,.,TGCAGTGCTCGACAGAGTCACTACTCTGGGGCCAACGTCCTGACTTTC,CSARQSHYSGANVLTF
16,TRBJ1-1,TRBV20-1,.,TRBD1,TGCAGTGCTATTCCCCAGGGGGCAGCGATCAACACTGAAGCTTTCTTT,CSAIPQGAAINTEAFF
15,TRBJ2-7,TRBV20-1,few,TRBD1,TGCAGTGCTAGAGAAATTGGGAGGACAGGGGACGAGCAGTACTTC,CSAREIGRTGDEQYF
15,TRBJ1-4,TRBV5-1,many,.,TGCGCCAGCAGCTTGGTGCCAGGGGTAAATGAAAAACTGTTTTTT,CASSLVPGVNEKLFF
14,TRBJ2-3,TRBV11-3,many,.,TGTGCCAGCAGCTCACAAGCTAGCACAGATACGCAGTATTTT,CASSSQASTDTQYF
16,TRBJ2-7,TRBV24-1,many,TRBD1,TGTGCCACCAGTGATTCTGGTAACAGGGGTTCCTACGAGCAGTACTTC,CATSDSGNRGSYEQYF
11,TRBJ2-3,TRBV5-1,many,.,TGCGCCAGCAGCTTACTAGATACGCAGTATTTT,CASSLLDTQYF
12,TRBJ1-1,TRBV5-1,many,TRBD1,TGCGCCAGCAGCTTGACAGGGGCTGAAGCTTTCTTT,CASSLTGAEAFF
16,TRBJ2-7,TRBV6-2/TRBV6-3,few,TRBD2,TGTGCCAGCAGTTACGCCCTGGGCGGGGGCTCCTACGAGCAGTACTTC,CASSYALGGGSYEQYF
14,TRBJ2-1,TRBV27,.,.,TGTGCCAGCAGTTCAGGGAGCTCCTACAATGAGCAGTTCTTC,CASSSGSSYNEQFF
15,TRBJ2-6,TRBV19,many,TRBD1,TGTGCCAGTAGTGGCGACAGGGCTGGGGCCAACGTCCTGACTTTC,CASSGDRAGANVLTF
15,TRBJ2-3,TRBV20-1,large,TRBD2,TGCAGTGCTATCTTCGATAGCGGGAGCACAGATACGCAGTATTTT,CSAIFDSGSTDTQYF
16,TRBJ2-1,TRBV7-6,many,TRBD1,TGTGCCAGCAGCTCTTTATTGGACAGGGGCTACAATGAGCAGTTCTTC,CASSSLLDRGYNEQFF
15,TRBJ2-3,TRBV9,many,.,TGTGCCAGCAGCAACACCGGGACGGGCACAGATACGCAGTATTTT,CASSNTGTGTDTQYF
14,TRBJ2-1,TRBV29-1,many,.,TGCAGCGTGGCCGGGACTTTGGGGCACAATGAGCAGTTCTTC,CSVAGTLGHNEQFF
12,TRBJ1-5,TRBV7-2,many,.,TGTGCCAGCAGCCACAGTTTTCAGCCCCAGCATTTT,CASSHSFQPQHF
15,TRBJ1-5,TRBV7-2,many,.,TGTGCCAGCAGCTTAGCTACCGGGGGAAGACAGCCCCAGCATTTT,CASSLATGGRQPQHF
13,TRBJ2-7,TRBV7-9,.,.,TGTGCCAGCAGCCGTGGATCTTCCTACGAGCAGTACTTC,CASSRGSSYEQYF
15,TRBJ2-4,TRBV2,many,TRBD1,TGTGCCAGCACTATAACCGGGACAGGGGCGAGCATTCAGTACTTC,CASTITGTGASIQYF
15,TRBJ1-2,TRBV18,many,.,TGTGCCAGCTCAAGAGAGACCCTCAGAGAGTATGGCTACACCTTC,CASSRETLREYGYTF
14,TRBJ2-4,TRBV3-1,many,.,TGTGCCAGCAGCCTCAGGGGAGGCAAAAACATTCAGTACTTC,CASSLRGGKNIQYF
15,TRBJ2-2,TRBV10-3,many,.,TGTGCCATCAGTGATCAGGTGAAGGGAGCCGGGGAGCTGTTTTTT,CAISDQVKGAGELFF
14,TRBJ2-4,TRBV5-4,many,.,TGTGCCAGCAGCTTGATGGACGGCGGTCGCATTCAGTACTTC,CASSLMDGGRIQYF
15,TRBJ2-7,TRBV6-5,many,TRBD1,TGTGCCAGCAGGAACAGGGGGCTCCCCTCCTACGAGCAGTACTTC,CASRNRGLPSYEQYF
13,TRBJ1-5,TRBV20-1,.,.,TGCAGTGCACAAAGAGGGGGGGGGACGGCCCAGCATTTT,CSAQRGGGTAQHF
16,TRBJ2-1,TRBV6-2/TRBV6-3,many,.,TGTGCCAGCAGTCCCCGGGCGGGGGCCGGGTACAATGAGCAGTTCTTC,CASSPRAGAGYNEQFF
13,TRBJ1-5,TRBV6-2/TRBV6-3,.,.,TGTGCCAGCAGTTACAGTGGACATCAGCCTCAGCATTTT,CASSYSGHQPQHF
17,TRBJ2-2,TRBV7-3,many,TRBD2,TGTGCCAGCAGCTTAGGACTAGCGAGGGCGCCGCCCGGGGAGCTGTTTTTT,CASSLGLARAPPGELFF
15,TRBJ2-7,TRBV7-2,.,.,TGTGCCAGCAGCTTAGTTGGCGGGCAAACCTACGAGCAGTACTTC,CASSLVGGQTYEQYF